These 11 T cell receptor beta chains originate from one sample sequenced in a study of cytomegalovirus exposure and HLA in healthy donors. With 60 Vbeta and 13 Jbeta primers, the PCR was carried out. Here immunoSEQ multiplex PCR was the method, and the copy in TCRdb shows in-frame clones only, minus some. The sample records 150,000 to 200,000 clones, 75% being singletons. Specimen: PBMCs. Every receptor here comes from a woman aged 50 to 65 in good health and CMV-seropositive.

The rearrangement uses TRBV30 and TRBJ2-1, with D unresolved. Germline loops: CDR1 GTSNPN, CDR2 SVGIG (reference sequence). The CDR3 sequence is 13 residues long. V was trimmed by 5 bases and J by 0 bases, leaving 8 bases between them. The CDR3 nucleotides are TGTGCCTGGGAAGAGAGCTCCTACAATGAGCAGTTCTTC. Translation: CAWEESSYNEQFF. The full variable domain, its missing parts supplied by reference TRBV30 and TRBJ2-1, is SQTIHQWPATLVQPVGSPLSLECTVEGTSNPNLYWYRQAAGRGLQLLFYSVGIGQISSEVPQNLSASRPQDRQFILSSKKLLLSDSGFYLCAWEESSYNEQFFGPGTRLTVL.

Here the CDR3 reads CASSLGLANEQFF. The CDR3 DNA sequence: TGCGCCAGCAGCTTGGGACTAGCGAATGAGCAGTTCTTC. The chain recombines TRBV5-1 with TRBJ2-1, with 8 bases fitting TRBD2. Trimming took 0 bases from V and 7 from J; bases not matched to a gene: 0. Germline loops: CDR1 SGHRS, CDR2 YFSETQ. This CDR3 is 13 amino acids long.

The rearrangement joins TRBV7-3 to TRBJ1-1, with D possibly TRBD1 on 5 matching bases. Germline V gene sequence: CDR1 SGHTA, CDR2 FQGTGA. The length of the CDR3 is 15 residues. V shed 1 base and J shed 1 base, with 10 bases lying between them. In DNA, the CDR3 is TGTGCCAGCAGCTTAATGCGGGGGAAGAACACTGAAGCTTTCTTT. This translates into CASSLMRGKNTEAFF.

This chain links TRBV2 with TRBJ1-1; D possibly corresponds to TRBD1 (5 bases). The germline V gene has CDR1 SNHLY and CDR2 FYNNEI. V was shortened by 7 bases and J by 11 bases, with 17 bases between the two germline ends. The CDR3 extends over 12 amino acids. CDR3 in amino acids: CASNGHQGVAFF. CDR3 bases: TGTGCCAGCAACGGGCACCAGGGCGTTGCTTTCTTT.

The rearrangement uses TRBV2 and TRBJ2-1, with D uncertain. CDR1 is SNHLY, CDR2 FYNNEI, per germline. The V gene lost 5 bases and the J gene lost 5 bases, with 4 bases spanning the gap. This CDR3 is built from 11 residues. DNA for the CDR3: TGTGCCAGCAGTTATAACAATGAGCAGTTCTTC. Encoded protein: CASSYNNEQFF.

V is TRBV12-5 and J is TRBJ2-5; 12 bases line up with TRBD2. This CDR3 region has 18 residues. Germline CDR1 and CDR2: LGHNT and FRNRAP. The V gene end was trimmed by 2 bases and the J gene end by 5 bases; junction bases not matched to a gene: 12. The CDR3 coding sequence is TGTGCTAGTGGTTTGCCAGCAGCTAGCGGGGGGGCCGGGGAGACCCAGTACTTC. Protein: CASGLPAASGGAGETQYF.

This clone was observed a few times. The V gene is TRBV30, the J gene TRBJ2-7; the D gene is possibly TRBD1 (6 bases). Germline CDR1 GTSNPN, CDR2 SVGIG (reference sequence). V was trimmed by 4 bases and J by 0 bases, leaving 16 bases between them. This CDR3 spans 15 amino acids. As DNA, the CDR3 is TGTGCCTGGAAACAACAGGGATTGAGCTCCTACGAGCAGTACTTC. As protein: CAWKQQGLSSYEQYF.

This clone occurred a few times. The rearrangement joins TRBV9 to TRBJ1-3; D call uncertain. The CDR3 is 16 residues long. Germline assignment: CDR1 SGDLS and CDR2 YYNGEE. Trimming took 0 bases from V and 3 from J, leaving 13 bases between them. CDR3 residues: CASSVGTPGSGNTIYF. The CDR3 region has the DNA TGTGCCAGCAGCGTAGGGACTCCCGGGAGTGGAAACACCATATATTTT. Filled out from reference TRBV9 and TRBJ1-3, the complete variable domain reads DSGVTQTPKHLITATGQRVTLRCSPRSGDLSVYWYQQSLDQGLQFLIQYYNGEERAKGNILERFSAQQFPDLHSELNLSSLELGDSALYFCASSVGTPGSGNTIYFGEGSWLTVV.

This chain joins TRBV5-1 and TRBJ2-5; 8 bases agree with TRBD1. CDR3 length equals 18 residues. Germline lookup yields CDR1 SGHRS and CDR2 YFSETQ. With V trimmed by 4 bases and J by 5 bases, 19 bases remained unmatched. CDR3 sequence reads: CASSPLGDRRPTRETQYF. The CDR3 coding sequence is TGCGCCAGCAGCCCACTCGGGGACAGGAGACCTACTCGGGAGACCCAGTACTTC.

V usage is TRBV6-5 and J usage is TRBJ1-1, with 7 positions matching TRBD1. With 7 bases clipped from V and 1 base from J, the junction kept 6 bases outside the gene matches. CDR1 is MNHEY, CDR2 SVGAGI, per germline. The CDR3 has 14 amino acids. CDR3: CASKLQGTNTEAFF. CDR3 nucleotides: TGTGCCAGCAAGCTACAGGGGACGAACACTGAAGCTTTCTTT.

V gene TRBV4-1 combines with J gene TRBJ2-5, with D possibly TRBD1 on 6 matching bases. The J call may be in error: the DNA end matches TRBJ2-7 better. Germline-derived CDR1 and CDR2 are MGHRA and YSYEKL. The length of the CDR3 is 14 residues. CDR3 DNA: TGCGCCAGCAGCCCCCCTGACAGGACCTACGAGCAGTACTTC. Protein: CASSPPDRTYEQYF.